Below, 2 T cell receptor beta chains from the same sample are listed, as sequenced in a study of cytomegalovirus exposure and HLA in healthy donors. TCRdb's copy holds only in-frame clones and misses some; the assay was immunoSEQ multiplex PCR. The data show 100,000 to 120,000 clones, 86% seen once. The sequencing sample was made of PBMCs. All receptors derive from a woman aged 18-35 years in good health and CMV-seropositive.

The chain combines TRBV28 with TRBJ1-4; 10 bases are a match to TRBD1. CDR1 and CDR2 (germline): MDHEN, SYDVKM. The junction had 8 bases not matched to a gene; V was cut back by 5 bases and J by 8 bases. The CDR3 covers 15 residues. In DNA form, the CDR3 reads TGTGCCAGCAGTCTTGGACAGGGGGATCTAGAAAAACTGTTTTTT. It is translated as CASSLGQGDLEKLFF.

This sequence joins TRBV19 and TRBJ2-3; D unresolved. Between the trimmed V and J ends, which lost 6 bases and 1 base, there was a span of 11 bases. Germline V gene lookup returns CDR1 LNHDA and CDR2 SQIVND (reference sequence). The CDR3 has 14 residues. CDR3 in amino acids: CASSPRSGTDTQYF. CDR3 bases: TGTGCCAGTAGCCCGAGGTCGGGCACAGATACGCAGTATTTT.